Following are 28 T cell receptor delta chains from one sample sequenced in a study of Vγ9Vδ2 T cells in congenital toxoplasmosis. Template-switch reverse transcription used TRGC- and TRDC-specific primers together in a single tube. Both the TRGC1 and TRGC2 constant genes were targeted by the TRGC primer. TCRdb re-analyzed the reads via CATT. The repertoire has hundreds of delta-chain clones, approximately 50% of them found once; the top ten carry about 30%. Source material: gamma-delta T cells from blood. These receptors came from a child younger than 10 born to a mother with Toxoplasma gondii infection during pregnancy, either congenitally infected or uninfected (not recorded which).

This clone was observed a few times. This is likely an artifact of a read error, given a far larger clone one base away. This chain joins TRDV2 and TRDJ3, with 8 bases fitting TRDD3. The V and J ends lost 3 bases and 3 bases, in that order; junction bases with no gene match: 9. The germline V gene encodes CDR1 GEAIGNYY and CDR2 EKD. This CDR3 has 18 residues. Here the CDR3 reads CACDYRGIRSWDTRQMFF. CDR3 sequence (DNA): TGTGCCTGTGACTACCGGGGGATAAGAAGCTGGGACACCCGACAGATGTTTTTC.

The sample holds a few counts of this clone. The chain carries TRDV2 and TRDJ1; D remains unclear. V lost 1 base and J lost 2, with 10 bases in between. CDR1 and CDR2 from the germline V gene are GEAIGNYY and EKD. The CDR3 loop spans 14 amino acids. The CDR3 region is CACDTWVSTDKLIF. CDR3 coding DNA: TGTGCCTGTGACACTTGGGTATCAACCGATAAACTCATCTTT.

By share, this clone counts as large. Other DNA sequences in this sample translate to the same CDR3. The chain uses TRDV2 and TRDJ3; 9 bases agree with TRDD3. Per the germline V gene, CDR1 is GEAIGNYY and CDR2 is EKD. The junction had 7 bases not matched to a gene; V was cut back by 2 bases and J by 0 bases. The CDR3 totals 19 residues. In DNA form, the CDR3 reads TGTGCCTGTGACATTTTACTGGGGGACAGCTCCTGGGACACCCGACAGATGTTTTTC. This codes for CACDILLGDSSWDTRQMFF.

On this clone: One base separates it from a far larger clone, so it is likely a read error. V gene TRDV2 combines with J gene TRDJ2; 8 bases are shared with TRDD3. The germline V gene has CDR1 GEAIGNYY and CDR2 EKD. The CDR3 has 14 amino acids. V lost 2 bases and J lost 4; bases outside the gene matches: 2. This CDR3 reads CACDILGGTAQLFF. The CDR3 nucleotides read TGTGCCTGTGACATACTGGGGGGGACAGCACAACTCTTCTTT.

By share, this clone counts as hyperexpanded. Different DNA sequences within this sample yield the same CDR3. The rearrangement uses TRDV2 and TRDJ1, with 10 nucleotides matching TRDD3. The germline V gene encodes CDR1 GEAIGNYY and CDR2 EKD. With 0 bases clipped from V and 6 bases from J, the junction kept 0 bases outside the gene matches. The CDR3 sequence is 13 residues long. The CDR3 region is CACDTWGIHKLIF. For the CDR3, the DNA is TGTGCCTGTGACACCTGGGGGATACATAAACTCATCTTT.

A note on this clone: A read error likely explains this, since a far larger clone differs by one base. The chain joins TRDV2 to TRDJ2; 9 positions match TRDD3. TCRdb offers no J gene call, so here the DNA was matched to germline to obtain one. This CDR3 has 15 amino acids. The germline gives CDR1 GEAIGNYY, CDR2 EKD. The DNA of the CDR3 is TGTGCCTGGGACATACTGGGGGATTTGACAGCACAACTCTTCTTT. Its protein is CAWDILGDLTAQLFF.

This clone was detected only a few times. The protein given by TCRdb reflects a much larger clone and differs at residue 11 from this DNA's translation, likely from a read error; the protein shown is the DNA's translation. The gene calls are TRDV2 and TRDJ1, with 10 bases identical to TRDD3. Germline trimming cut 1 base from V and 4 bases from J; bases unmatched to any gene: 8. The CDR3 has 16 residues. Looked up from germline, CDR1 is GEAIGNYY and CDR2 is EKD. CDR3 amino acids: CACDTVGDTPNDKLIF. The DNA for the CDR3 is TGTGCCTGTGACACGGTGGGGGATACTCCCAACGATAAACTCATCTTT.

A word on this clone: The protein in TCRdb stems from a much larger clone and differs at residue 13 from this DNA's translation, likely a read error; here the protein is translated from the DNA. The V gene is TRDV2, the J gene TRDJ3; 12 bases line up with TRDD3. The J gene, left out of TCRdb, was set here by checking the DNA against germline. This CDR3 spans 23 amino acids. Germline V lookup: CDR1 GEAIGNYY, CDR2 EKD. With V trimmed by 3 bases and J by 0 bases, 17 bases remained unmatched. CDR3 DNA: TGTGCCTGTGACCCTGTACTGGGGGATACTCACCTCCTAGGCTCCTGGGACACCCGACAGATGTTTTTC. It yields the protein CACDPVLGDTHLLGSWDTRQMFF.

Of note for this clone: This likely stems from a read error, as it lies one base from a far larger clone. Called V gene: TRDV2; the J gene was not called; TRDD3, as called in the table, went unchecked against the DNA. Germline assignment: CDR1 GEAIGNYY and CDR2 EKD. The CDR3 has 18 residues. The CDR3 nucleotides are TGTGCCTGTGACGTACTGGGGGATACGTCCTGGGACACCCGACAGATATTTTTC. It codes for CACDVLGDTSWDTRQIFF.

Of note for this clone: A far larger clone lies a single base away; this is likely a read error. This chain links TRDV2 with TRDJ3; 7 nucleotides align to TRDD3. No J segment appears in TCRdb, so it was assigned here by matching the sequence to germline. Per germline, CDR1 GEAIGNYY and CDR2 EKD. CDR3 length: 18 residues. This CDR3 is CASDTGYASSWDTRQMFF. CDR3 bases: TGTGCCAGTGACACCGGATACGCTAGCTCCTGGGACACCCGACAGATGTTTTTC.

With respect to this clone: Only one base separates this from a far larger clonotype, so it likely reflects a read error. The identical CDR3 is also encoded by other nucleotide sequences in the sample. The rearrangement joins TRDV2 to TRDJ3; TRDD3 agrees at 10 bases. TCRdb leaves out the J gene; it was filled in here by matching the DNA to germline. The CDR3 has 18 residues. Germline CDR1 and CDR2: GEAIGNYY and EKD. The CDR3 DNA follows: TGTGCCTGTGACACCGGGGGATACGCATCCTGGGACACCAGACAGATGTTTTTC. Its translation is CACDTGGYASWDTRQMFF.

V is TRDV1 and J is TRDJ1; D is possibly TRDD2 or TRDD3 (6 bases each). Assignment of the J gene here rests on matching the DNA to germline, because TCRdb gives none. Trimming took 1 base from V and 1 from J, leaving 34 bases between them. This CDR3 region has 23 residues. Germline CDR1 and CDR2: TSWWSYY and QGS. The CDR3 is CALGEHCPFHLISGAPSTDKLIF. CDR3 bases: TGTGCTCTTGGGGAACATTGCCCCTTCCACCTTATCTCTGGGGCCCCCTCCACCGATAAACTCATCTTT.

This clone has a handful of counts. One junction end does not reproduce the germline sequence, and a read error may be involved. The rearrangement links TRDV2 to TRDJ2, with 12 bases aligning to TRDD3. Germline V gene sequence: CDR1 GEAIGNYY, CDR2 EKD. This CDR3 is 16 amino acids long. The CDR3 loop reads CAWDILGDTWTAQLFF. CDR3 DNA: TGTGCCTGGGACATACTGGGGGATACTTGGACAGCACAACTCTTCTTT.

This clone turned up a few times. It differs at one base from a far larger clone, so likely a read error. The sample carries other DNA sequences with the same CDR3. The J gene is TRDJ1, the V gene TRDV1, with 7 nucleotides matching TRDD3. As TCRdb names no J gene, one was assigned here on the basis of a DNA match to germline. Losses at the gene ends were 3 bases for V and 2 bases for J; bases not matched to a gene: 21. The CDR3 is made up of 20 amino acids. CDR1 and CDR2 (germline): TSWWSYY, QGS. CDR3 in amino acids: CALGDQGILPHWGITDKLIF. The CDR3 DNA reads as TGTGCTCTTGGGGATCAAGGAATCCTCCCCCACTGGGGAATTACCGATAAACTCATCTTT.

A remark on this clone: A far larger clone lies a single base away; this is likely a read error. The sample carries other DNA sequences with the same CDR3. No J gene was assigned, while the V gene was called as TRDV2; TRDD3 is the table's D call, not checked against the DNA. The length of the CDR3 is 19 residues. Germline values: CDR1 GEAIGNYY, CDR2 EKD. The CDR3 DNA reads TGTGCCTGTGACAAGGTCACTGGGGGAACCTCCTGGGACACCCGACAGATGTTTTTT. Its protein product is CACDKVTGGTSWDTRQMFF.

In its sample, this clone is large (0.1 to 1%). J is TRDJ2 and V is TRDV2, with TRDD3 matching 9 bases. The CDR3 is 14 amino acids. Trimming at V came to 2 bases and at J to 4 bases, leaving 1 base not matched to a gene. Germline V gives CDR1 GEAIGNYY, CDR2 EKD. The CDR3 protein is CACDILGETAQLFF. The DNA of the CDR3 is TGTGCCTGTGACATACTGGGGGAGACAGCACAACTCTTCTTT.

This clone is deemed medium-sized. This may come from a read error, since a much larger clone is one base off. The V gene is TRDV2, the J gene TRDJ2; 10 bases align to TRDD3. Trimming cost V 5 bases and J 4 bases; bases outside gene matches: 6. The CDR3 is made up of 15 amino acids. CDR1 is GEAIGNYY and CDR2 is EKD in the germline V gene. CDR3 protein: CACVLGDAWTAQLFF. CDR3 nucleotide sequence: TGTGCCTGTGTACTGGGGGATGCTTGGACAGCACAACTCTTCTTT.

As regards this clone: A read error is likely here: a far larger clone is one base away. The V and J genes are TRDV2 and TRDJ3; the match to TRDD3 covers 13 bases. No J gene is reported in TCRdb; it was inferred here by comparing the DNA with germline. Germline V gene data show CDR1 as GEAIGNYY and CDR2 as EKD. V trimming: 3 bases; J trimming: 5 bases; junction bases outside the gene matches: 6. This CDR3 has 18 residues. The CDR3, as DNA: TGTGCCTGTGACGTACTGGGGGATACGTCCAGGGACACCCGACAGATGTTTTTC. Its translation: CACDVLGDTSRDTRQMFF.

This clone was detected a few times. With only one base between it and a far larger clone, this is likely a read error. The V call is TRDV1, the J call TRDJ1, with 8 bases identical to TRDD3. Germline matching of the DNA provided the J gene here, since TCRdb leaves it blank. The CDR3 has 20 amino acids. The germline V gene encodes CDR1 TSWWSYY and CDR2 QGS. The V segment lost 3 bases and the J segment 2 bases; nucleotides outside the gene matches: 20. CDR3 DNA: TGTGCTCTTGGGGATCAAGGAATCCTCCCCCACTGGGGGGTTACCGATAAACTCATCTTT. It specifies CALGDQGILPHWGVTDKLIF.

Concerning this clone: It differs at one base from a far larger clone, so likely a read error. This sample includes further DNA sequences coding for the same CDR3. The chain recombines TRDV2 with TRDJ3; 8 bases are shared with TRDD3. No J segment appears in TCRdb, so it was assigned here by matching the sequence to germline. Germline V gene data show CDR1 as GEAIGNYY and CDR2 as EKD. The J segment lost 0 bases and the V segment lost 2 bases, leaving 5 bases of the junction unmatched. There are 18 residues in the CDR3. CDR3: CACDNTGGYSWDTRQMFF. The CDR3 DNA is TGTGCCTGTGACAATACTGGGGGGTACTCCTGGGACACCCGACAGATGTTTTTC.

Of note for this clone: TCRdb lists the protein of a much larger clone for this DNA, which differs at residue 3, so this is likely a read error; the protein given here is translated from the DNA itself. The chain has TRDV1 and TRDJ1; 7 positions match TRDD3. TCRdb does not report a J gene; here it was assigned by matching the DNA to germline references. The CDR3 has 22 amino acids. The V gene's germline CDR1 is TSWWSYY and CDR2 QGS. The CDR3 spells CAIGELAQISKWIRRYTDKLIF. Written as DNA, the CDR3 is TGTGCTATTGGGGAACTAGCACAGATTTCTAAGTGGATACGCCGGTACACCGATAAACTCATCTTT.

On this clone: The translation of this DNA and the TCRdb protein of a much larger clone differ at residue 12, probably owing to a read error; the protein shown here is translated from the DNA. This chain connects TRDV2 to TRDJ2, with 10 bases aligning to TRDD3. No J segment appears in TCRdb, so it was assigned here by matching the sequence to germline. V lost 3 bases to trimming and J lost 10 bases; unmatched junction nucleotides: 13. CDR1 and CDR2 (germline): GEAIGNYY, EKD. The CDR3 is 16 amino acids. The CDR3: CACDPLGDRGSEQLFF. The CDR3 DNA reads as TGTGCCTGTGACCCGCTGGGGGATAGAGGGTCAGAACAACTCTTCTTT.

This clone appeared a single time. This likely came from a read error, as a far larger clone is one base away. The same CDR3 arises from other DNA sequences in this sample as well. The rearrangement joins TRDV2 to TRDJ3, with D possibly being TRDD3 (6 bases). TCRdb does not report a J gene; here it was assigned by matching the DNA to germline references. This CDR3 region has 19 residues. Germline V gene sequence: CDR1 GEAIGNYY, CDR2 EKD. Trimming pared 0 bases from V and 0 bases from J, leaving 14 bases between. Here the CDR3 reads CACDTVLGDSSWDTRQMFF. For the CDR3, the DNA is TGTGCCTGTGACACCGTACTGGGTGATAGCTCCTGGGACACCCGACAGATGTTTTTC.

As for this clone: A far larger clone is just one base off, so this is likely a read error. This chain connects TRDV2 to TRDJ2; TRDD3 agrees at 10 bases. The J gene is not listed in TCRdb, so it was assigned here from a DNA match to germline. The CDR3 consists of 15 residues. Germline-derived CDR1 and CDR2 are GEAIGNYY and EKD. The CDR3 DNA sequence: TGTGCCTGTGTACTGGGGGATGCTTTGACAACACAACTCTTCTTT. This gives the protein CACVLGDALTTQLFF.

A word on this clone: A read error may produce the germline difference seen at one junction end. The sample carries other DNA sequences with the same CDR3. V is TRDV2 and J is TRDJ3, with 9 bases identical to TRDD3. No J gene was available from TCRdb, and it was assigned here by a germline match of the DNA. The CDR3 length is 18 residues. Germline loops: CDR1 GEAIGNYY, CDR2 EKD. The CDR3 nucleotides are TGTGCCTGTGACACGGGGGGATACCTCTCCTTGGACACCCGACAGATGTTTTTC. This translates into CACDTGGYLSLDTRQMFF.

In the case of this clone: A single base is all that separates this from a far larger clone, so a read error is likely. This sample also contains other DNA sequences that code for the same CDR3. This chain links TRDV2 with TRDJ3, with 12 bases that match TRDD3. Germline matching of the DNA provided the J gene here, since TCRdb leaves it blank. CDR3 size: 20 residues. The V gene's germline CDR1 is GEAIGNYY and CDR2 EKD. Losses at the gene ends were 0 bases for V and 5 bases for J; bases not matched to a gene: 10. CDR3 region: CACDTVVLGDTVGDTRQMFF. The CDR3 DNA sequence: TGTGCCTGTGACACCGTCGTTCTGGGGGATACGGTGGGGGACACCCGACAGATGTTTTTC.

In regard to this clone: The protein recorded in TCRdb matches a much larger clone and deviates from this DNA's translation at residue 13, suggesting a read error; the protein here is obtained by translating the DNA. This sequence joins TRDV1 and TRDJ1; TRDD3 aligns across 8 bases. Matching the DNA to germline supplied the J gene, which TCRdb does not give. CDR3 length: 23 residues. Germline lookup yields CDR1 TSWWSYY and CDR2 QGS. After removal of 4 bases from V and 0 bases from J, the junction contained 28 bases not matched to a gene. The CDR3 coding sequence is TGTGCTCTTGGGGGCCACAAACCCCAGTCTCCTACTGAGGGATACGCTTACACCGATAAACTCATCTTT. It codes for CALGGHKPQSPTEGYAYTDKLIF.

In regard to this clone: Since a far larger clone is one base different, this is likely a read error. This rearrangement joins TRDV1 to TRDJ1, with 7 bases fitting TRDD3. V shed 0 bases, J shed 0 bases, and the junction held 22 bases outside the gene matches. The CDR3 is 22 residues long. Germline CDR1 TSWWSYY, CDR2 QGS. The CDR3 here is CALGELAQMSKWIRRYTDKLIF. As DNA, the CDR3 is TGTGCTCTTGGGGAACTAGCACAGATGTCTAAGTGGATACGCCGGTACACCGATAAACTCATCTTT.